This T cell receptor beta chain was sequenced for a study of CD8 T cells in Susac syndrome (dated by TCRdb to between 2018 and 2020). Some background on the complete study: Repertoire sequencing was used to test whether CD8+ T cell activation and differentiation in Susac syndrome was antigen driven.

At the junction V is shortened by 6 bases and J by 7 bases; bases outside the gene matches: 11. Inclusive of the bounding cysteine and phenylalanine, the CDR3 is 14 residues long. Of all the DNA, just the CDR3 is kept, 42 bases in frame from base 1. RNA was extracted using the RNeasy kit, and roughly 0.5 to 1 ug of the RNA was reverse transcribed with random hexamers. TCR beta CDR3 regions were amplified with the immunoSEQ multiplex PCR assay covering 54 Vbeta and 13 Jbeta segments. To correct PCR amplification bias, a synthetic template baseline was used for both primer optimization and computational correction. The original methods were these. Reads were assigned to V, D and J genes according to IMGT and analyzed in immunoSEQ Analyzer, with only productive sequences retained. Clonality was calculated as one minus the Shannon entropy normalized by log2 of the number of productive unique sequences. For each patient and control, public and private clones were evaluated within the 100 most prevalent clones. A clone was defined as Susac-specific if it was absent from the healthy and MS cohorts, from about a thousand published viral clones and from other ImmuneACCESS disease sequences. TCRdb reworked the public reads: Q25 trimming with fastp, MiXCR clone assembly, productive beta chains retained. Each entry merges the rows of one CDR3 protein and shows their most common DNA and genes. The V and J calls here are based on TCRdb, not the publication. Present in this sample are 250,000 to 350,000 distinct CDR3 sequences, 92% of which were seen just once. Jointly, the top ten make up about 0.063% of the sample.

Peripheral blood CD8+ and CD4+ T cells from healthy donors, Susac syndrome patients and multiple sclerosis patients were profiled by high-throughput TCR beta sequencing. The multiple sclerosis controls were treatment-naive patients whose relapsing-remitting disease, either stable or active, fulfilled the revised McDonald criteria. Bulk CD8+ and CD4+ T cells were purified magnetically by negative isolation, whereas CD8+ TEMRA cells were enriched by FACS. Blood was drawn into EDTA tubes, processed within 24 hours, and PBMCs were isolated by density gradient centrifugation. PBMCs intended for TCR sequencing were cryopreserved in liquid nitrogen and thawed later in a water bath at 37 degrees C. A purity of at least 90% was achieved for sorted or isolated CD4+, CD8+ and CD8+ TEMRA cells. Here is what the overall study found, with its caveats: The study acknowledged that relatively few individuals were included in the TCR sequencing and HLA analysis.

Worth noting for this clonotype: Its antigen remains unidentified. Within one base of it there is no much larger clone, and no base qualities were kept.

The chain is encoded by TRBV12-3 or TRBV12-4 joined to TRBJ2-5; the central 7 bases match TRBD1. The sequence was collected from a human donor with multiple sclerosis. The sample consisted of CD4+ T cells from PBMCs. The DNA reads as follows: TGTGCCAGCAGCAGCCCGACAGGGTCGGCGACCCAGTACTTC. It translates as CASSSPTGSATQYF.